These T cell receptor beta chains were read from a single sample in a study of OX40 agonist ivuxolimab in advanced cancers. TCRdb keeps only in-frame clones here, not all; method: immunoSEQ multiplex PCR. This table holds 95,000 or so clones, about 85% found once. Sequencing was performed on CD4+ or CD8+ T cells sorted from blood, taken in a trial of the OX40 agonist ivuxolimab. The receptors were sampled from an adult with an advanced solid tumor such as melanoma, head and neck, liver or kidney cancer. Both conserved end residues are part of each CDR3. The D gene is left open where the match is weak. Rows may omit the clone size; those that give it use once, few, many or a size class.

d_gene	v_gene	j_gene	abundance	CDR3aa	CDR3nt
NA	TRBV11-3	TRBJ2-5	NA	CASSNPPVVTQYF	TGTGCCAGCAGCAACCCCCCCGTCGTTACCCAGTACTTC
NA	TRBV4-1	TRBJ2-7	NA	CASSQQSGSEQYF	TGCGCCAGCAGCCAACAGTCAGGAAGCGAGCAGTACTTC
NA	TRBV7-2	TRBJ2-1	NA	CASSLTKLATNEQFF	TGTGCCAGCAGCTTAACTAAGCTAGCGACCAATGAGCAGTTCTTC
NA	TRBV19	TRBJ2-5	once	CASSRARKETQYF	TGTGCCAGTAGTAGGGCCCGGAAGGAGACCCAGTACTTC
TRBD2	TRBV2	TRBJ2-7	NA	CASSLAGTYEQYF	TGTGCCAGCAGTCTAGCGGGAACTTACGAGCAGTACTTC
NA	TRBV5-1	TRBJ1-6	NA	CASSLQDSNNSPLHF	TGCGCCAGCAGCTTGCAGGACAGCAATAATTCACCCCTCCACTTT
NA	TRBV5-1	TRBJ2-1	NA	CASITGPEANEQFF	TGCGCCAGCATCACGGGACCAGAGGCCAATGAGCAGTTCTTC
NA	TRBV19	TRBJ1-1	NA	CASSIWENTEAFF	TGTGCCAGTAGTATATGGGAGAACACTGAAGCTTTCTTT
NA	TRBV19	TRBJ1-3	few	CARRTGDSGNTIYF	TGTGCCAGAAGGACCGGGGATTCTGGAAACACCATATATTTT
NA	TRBV5-4	TRBJ2-1	NA	CASSPPIGGARNEQFF	TGTGCCAGCAGCCCACCGATTGGGGGGGCCCGGAATGAGCAGTTCTTC
NA	TRBV20-1	TRBJ1-5	few	CPTGGLPQHF	TGTCCGACAGGCGGATTGCCCCAGCATTTT
TRBD1	TRBV7-9	TRBJ1-4	NA	CASTGGTVAEKLFF	TGTGCCAGCACCGGAGGGACAGTAGCTGAAAAACTGTTTTTT
NA	TRBV19	TRBJ2-7	NA	CASSILVEGSYEQYF	TGTGCCAGTAGTATCTTGGTCGAAGGGTCCTACGAGCAGTACTTC
NA	TRBV29-1	TRBJ2-3	NA	CSVVQGWTDTQYF	TGCAGCGTTGTTCAGGGGTGGACAGATACGCAGTATTTT
TRBD2	TRBV10-3	TRBJ2-7	NA	CATQREGVGQYF	TGTGCCACACAGCGGGAGGGAGTTGGGCAGTACTTC
NA	TRBV5-4	TRBJ2-2	NA	CASSLQNTGELFF	TGTGCCAGCAGCTTACAGAACACCGGGGAGCTGTTTTTT
NA	TRBV15	TRBJ2-7	NA	CATSRDQAVTYEQYF	TGTGCCACCAGCAGAGATCAGGCAGTAACCTACGAGCAGTACTTC
NA	TRBV27	TRBJ1-3	NA	CASSLVSGLRNTIYF	TGTGCCAGCAGTTTAGTCTCGGGGTTGAGAAACACCATATATTTT
TRBD2	TRBV6-6	TRBJ2-2	few	CASSRTGGNTGELFF	TGTGCCAGCAGTAGGACGGGAGGGAACACCGGGGAGCTGTTTTTT
NA	TRBV7-2	TRBJ2-7	NA	CASSPRSAGTYEQYF	TGTGCCAGCAGCCCCCGATCCGCGGGGACTTACGAGCAGTACTTC
NA	TRBV7-9	TRBJ2-1	NA	CASSLGGGESYNEQFF	TGTGCCAGCAGCTTAGGAGGCGGGGAATCCTACAATGAGCAGTTCTTC
NA	TRBV15	TRBJ2-1	NA	CATSPDWSSYNEQFF	TGTGCCACCAGCCCGGACTGGAGCTCCTACAATGAGCAGTTCTTC
NA	TRBV5-1	TRBJ2-2	NA	CASSLETGELFF	TGCGCCAGCAGTTTGGAGACCGGGGAGCTGTTTTTT
TRBD1	TRBV15	TRBJ2-7	NA	CATSRDRDSSYEQYF	TGTGCCACCAGCAGAGATCGGGACAGTTCCTACGAGCAGTACTTC
NA	TRBV2	TRBJ2-5	NA	CASSLLTGQETQYF	TGTGCCAGCAGCCTACTGACAGGACAAGAGACCCAGTACTTC
NA	TRBV5-1	TRBJ2-7	NA	CASSSQGVEQYF	TGCGCCAGCAGCTCACAGGGTGTCGAGCAGTACTTC
NA	TRBV5-6	TRBJ2-5	NA	CASSFPRQQETQYF	TGTGCCAGCAGCTTCCCTAGGCAACAAGAGACCCAGTACTTC
NA	TRBV5-1	TRBJ2-2	once	CASSSTRPGELFF	TGCGCCAGCAGCTCAACCCGCCCCGGGGAGCTGTTTTTT
NA	TRBV11-2	TRBJ2-7	NA	CASRLRLGCYEQYF	TGTGCCAGCAGGTTGCGATTGGGTTGCTACGAGCAGTACTTC
TRBD2	TRBV19	TRBJ2-4	NA	CASRIDGTSGSFSPLNIQYF	TGTGCCAGTAGGATCGATGGGACTAGCGGGAGCTTTTCTCCTCTTAACATTCAGTACTTC
NA	TRBV10-2	TRBJ1-5	NA	CASSESVGQPQHF	TGCGCCAGCAGTGAGTCGGTTGGTCAGCCCCAGCATTTT
NA	TRBV21-1	TRBJ2-7	NA	CASSKESGPFLATEQYF	TGTGCCAGCAGCAAAGAAAGCGGCCCGTTCCTAGCCACGGAGCAGTACTTC
TRBD1	TRBV5-1	TRBJ2-7	NA	CASNSGQGPYEQYF	TGCGCCAGCAATTCGGGACAGGGACCCTACGAGCAGTACTTC
NA	TRBV7-9	TRBJ2-2	NA	CASSVEQGTGELFF	TGTGCCAGCAGCGTAGAACAGGGAACCGGGGAGCTGTTTTTT
NA	TRBV5-4	TRBJ2-6	NA	CASSLIGSGANVLTF	TGTGCCAGCAGCCTCATCGGCTCTGGGGCCAACGTCCTGACTTTC
NA	TRBV7-9	TRBJ1-1	NA	CASSLQGTNTEAFF	TGTGCCAGCAGCTTACAGGGGACGAACACTGAAGCTTTCTTT
NA	TRBV13	TRBJ2-2	once	CASSLRAGELFF	TGTGCCAGCAGCTTACGGGCCGGGGAGCTGTTTTTT
NA	TRBV29-1	TRBJ2-4	NA	CSVEARMNIQYF	TGCAGCGTTGAAGCTCGGATGAACATTCAGTACTTC
NA	TRBV16	TRBJ1-4	NA	CASSPGRGEIGKLFF	TGTGCCAGCAGCCCCGGTCGGGGGGAAATTGGAAAACTGTTTTTT
TRBD1	TRBV4-1	TRBJ2-7	NA	CASSQENRGSYEQYF	TGCGCCAGCAGCCAAGAAAACAGGGGCTCCTACGAGCAGTACTTC
NA	TRBV4-1	TRBJ1-3	NA	CASSLVWGYSGNTIYF	TGCGCCAGCAGCCTCGTCTGGGGGTACTCTGGAAACACCATATATTTT
TRBD1	TRBV30	TRBJ1-1	NA	CAWSETGFPNTEAFF	TGTGCCTGGAGTGAGACAGGGTTTCCGAACACTGAAGCTTTCTTT
TRBD2	TRBV7-2	TRBJ2-5	NA	CASSRAEAGVETQYF	TGTGCCAGCAGCCGGGCAGAAGCGGGAGTAGAGACCCAGTACTTC
NA	TRBV6-5	TRBJ1-5	NA	CASSYSLDQPQHF	TGTGCCAGCAGTTACTCACTTGATCAGCCCCAGCATTTT
TRBD1	TRBV28	TRBJ1-2	once	CASSLGQNYGYTF	TGTGCCAGCAGCCTGGGACAGAACTATGGCTACACCTTC